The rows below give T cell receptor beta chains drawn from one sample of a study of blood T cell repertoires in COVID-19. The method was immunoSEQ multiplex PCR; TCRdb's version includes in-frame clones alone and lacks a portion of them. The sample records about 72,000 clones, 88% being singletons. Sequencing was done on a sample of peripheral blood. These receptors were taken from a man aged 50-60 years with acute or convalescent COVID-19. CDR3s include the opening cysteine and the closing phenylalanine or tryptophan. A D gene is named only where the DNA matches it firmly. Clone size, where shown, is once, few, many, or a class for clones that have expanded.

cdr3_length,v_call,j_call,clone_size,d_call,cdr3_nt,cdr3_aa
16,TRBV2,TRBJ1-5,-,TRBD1,TGTGCCAGCAGTTTGTCGGACAGGGTTAGCAATCAGCCCCAGCATTTT,CASSLSDRVSNQPQHF
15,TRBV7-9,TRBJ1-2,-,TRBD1,TGTGCCAGCAGCTTAGAAGAGGGGGCGGCCTATGGCTACACCTTC,CASSLEEGAAYGYTF
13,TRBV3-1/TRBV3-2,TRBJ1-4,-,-,TGTGCCAGCAGCCAAGAGGGAGGTGAAAAACTGTTTTTT,CASSQEGGEKLFF
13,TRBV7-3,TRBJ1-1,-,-,TGTGCCAGCAGCGTTACAGAGAACACTGAAGCTTTCTTT,CASSVTENTEAFF
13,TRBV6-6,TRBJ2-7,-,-,TGTGCCAGCAGCTCAAGGAGCTCCTACGAGCAGTACTTC,CASSSRSSYEQYF
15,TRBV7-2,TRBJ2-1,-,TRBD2,TGTGCCAGCAGCTTAGATCCTAGCGGGTACAATGAGCAGTTCTTC,CASSLDPSGYNEQFF
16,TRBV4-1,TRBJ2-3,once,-,TGCGCCAGCAGCCAAGAAGGTACTATCTACACAGATACGCAGTATTTT,CASSQEGTIYTDTQYF
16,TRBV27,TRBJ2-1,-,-,TGTGCCAGCAGTCCCTCGCCCGCGGGCGGCAGCAATGAGCAGTTCTTC,CASSPSPAGGSNEQFF
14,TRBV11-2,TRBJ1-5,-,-,TGTGCCAGCAGCTTCCAGGGGATCAATCAGCCCCAGCATTTT,CASSFQGINQPQHF
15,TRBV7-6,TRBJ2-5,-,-,TGTGCCAGCGCGGCCTTTCGGGGTGAACAAGAGACCCAGTACTTC,CASAAFRGEQETQYF
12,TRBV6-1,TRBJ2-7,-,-,TGTGCCAGCAGTGACCAGGGTTACGAGCAGTACTTC,CASSDQGYEQYF
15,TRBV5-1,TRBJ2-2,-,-,TGCGCCAGCAGCTTGGATCCAGGTCCCACCGGGGAGCTGTTTTTT,CASSLDPGPTGELFF
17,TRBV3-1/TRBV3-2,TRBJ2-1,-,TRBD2,TGTGCCAGCAGCCAAGCGTTTGTAGCGGGGGGGGCCGATGAGCAGTTCTTC,CASSQAFVAGGADEQFF
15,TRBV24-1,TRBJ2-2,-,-,TGTGCCACCAGTGATGTGAACTCGAACACCGGGGAGCTGTTTTTT,CATSDVNSNTGELFF
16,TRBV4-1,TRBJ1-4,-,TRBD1,TGCGCCAGCAGCCAAGATCGGGGACAGGGTTTTGGAAAACTGTTTTTT,CASSQDRGQGFGKLFF
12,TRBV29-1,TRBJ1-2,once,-,TGCAGCGTTGAGGGGCCAGACTATGGCTACACCTTC,CSVEGPDYGYTF
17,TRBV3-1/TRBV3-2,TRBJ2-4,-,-,TGTGCCAGCAGCCAGATTAACGGGGGGCTGGGCAAAAACATTCAGTACTTC,CASSQINGGLGKNIQYF
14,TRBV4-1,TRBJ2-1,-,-,TGCGCCAGCAGCCACCCCAGGGGTGGGAATGAGCAGTTCTTC,CASSHPRGGNEQFF
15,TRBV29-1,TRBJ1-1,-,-,TGCAGCGTTGAAGATGAGGGGGGGAGGAACACTGAAGCTTTCTTT,CSVEDEGGRNTEAFF
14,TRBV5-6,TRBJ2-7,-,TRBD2,TGTGCCAGCAGCCTCGGGACTAGCGTAAACGAGCAGTACTTC,CASSLGTSVNEQYF
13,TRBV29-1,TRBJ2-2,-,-,TGCAGCGTTGAATTACAGGGACCCGGGGAGCTGTTTTTT,CSVELQGPGELFF
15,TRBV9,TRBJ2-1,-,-,TGTGCCAGCAGCTTAACCCGGGGGACCTACAATGAGCAGTTCTTC,CASSLTRGTYNEQFF
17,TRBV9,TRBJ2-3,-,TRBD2,TGTGCCAGCAGCGTAGGCGGGGGGGCGGGAGGCCCAGATACGCAGTATTTT,CASSVGGGAGGPDTQYF
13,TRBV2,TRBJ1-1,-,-,TGTGCCACCTCGGCCGGGATCAAGACTGAAGCTTTCTTT,CATSAGIKTEAFF
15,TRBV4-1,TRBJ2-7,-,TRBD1,TGCGCCAGCAGCCACCATACAGGGGACGGCTACGAGCAGTACTTC,CASSHHTGDGYEQYF
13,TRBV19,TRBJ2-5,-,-,TGTGCCAGTAGTATGACTAGTATAGAGACCCAGTACTTC,CASSMTSIETQYF
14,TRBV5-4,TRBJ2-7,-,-,TGTGCCAGCAGCTTGGACAGCAGGTCCTACGAGCAGTACTTC,CASSLDSRSYEQYF
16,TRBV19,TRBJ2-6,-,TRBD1,TGTGCCAGTACAAGACAGGGGATTTTTGGGGCCAACGTCCTGACTTTC,CASTRQGIFGANVLTF
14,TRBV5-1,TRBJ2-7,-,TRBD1,TGCGCCAGCAGCTTGGGACAGGGGACCCACGAGCAGTACTTC,CASSLGQGTHEQYF
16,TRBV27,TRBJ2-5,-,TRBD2,TGTGCCAGCAGTAAAGGGAGGCTAGCGGGAATCGAGACCCAGTACTTC,CASSKGRLAGIETQYF
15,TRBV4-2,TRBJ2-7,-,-,TGTGCCAGCAGCCAAGACCCCTCAGTTTCCTACGAGCAGTACTTC,CASSQDPSVSYEQYF
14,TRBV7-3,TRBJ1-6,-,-,TGTGCCAGCAGCTTACAGGGAAATAATTCACCCCTCCACTTT,CASSLQGNNSPLHF
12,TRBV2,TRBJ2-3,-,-,TGTGCCAGCGGGACTTGGACAGATACGCAGTATTTT,CASGTWTDTQYF
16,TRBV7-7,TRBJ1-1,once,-,TGTGCCAGCAGCCCTTTCCTTTTAGGACAGAACACTGAAGCTTTCTTT,CASSPFLLGQNTEAFF
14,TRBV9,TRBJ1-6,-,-,TGTGCCAGCAGCCGGGACCGGGGGGATTCACCCCTCCACTTT,CASSRDRGDSPLHF
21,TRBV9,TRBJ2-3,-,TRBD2,TGTGCCAGCAGCGCAAGGTTTGAGCGGGGGGGATATACGCCTAGCACAGATACGCAGTATTTT,CASSARFERGGYTPSTDTQYF
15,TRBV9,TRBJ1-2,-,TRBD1,TGTGCCAGCAGTGACCACAGGGGGCGGAACTATGGCTACACCTTC,CASSDHRGRNYGYTF
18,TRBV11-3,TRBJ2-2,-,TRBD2,TGTGCCAGCAGCTCCTCCAGACTAGCGGGGGGACCCACCGGGGAGCTGTTTTTT,CASSSSRLAGGPTGELFF
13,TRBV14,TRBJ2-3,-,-,TGTGCCAGCAGCCAAGGGCTAGTAGATACGCAGTATTTT,CASSQGLVDTQYF
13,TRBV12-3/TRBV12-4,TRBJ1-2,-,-,TGTGCCAGCAGCAAGACACTCTATGGAGGCTACACCTTC,CASSKTLYGGYTF
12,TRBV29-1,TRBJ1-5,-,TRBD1,TGCAGCGTGGACAGGATGAATCAGCCCCAGCATTTT,CSVDRMNQPQHF
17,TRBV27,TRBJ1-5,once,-,TGTGCCAGCAGTTACCGGACCTCCAGGGTTGGCAATCAGCCCCAGCATTTT,CASSYRTSRVGNQPQHF
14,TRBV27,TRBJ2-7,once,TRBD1,TGTGCCAGCAGTCTCGGACAGGAGGCCTACGAGCAGTACTTC,CASSLGQEAYEQYF
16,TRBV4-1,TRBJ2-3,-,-,TGCGCCAGCAGCCAAGGGAGTCAAGGGGCGAGAGATACGCAGTATTTT,CASSQGSQGARDTQYF
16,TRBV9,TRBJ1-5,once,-,TGTGCCAGCAGCGTAGGGCCGGGAGCCAGCAATCAGCCCCAGCATTTT,CASSVGPGASNQPQHF